This T cell receptor (beta chain) was found in a study of cytomegalovirus exposure and HLA in healthy donors. Use of 60 Vbeta and 13 Jbeta primers characterized the PCR. Produced via immunoSEQ multiplex PCR; TCRdb's table is partial and in-frame only. The sample has roughly 93,000 clones, about 80% seen once. About this clone: Its target is unknown.

The length of the CDR3 is 15 residues. Trimming took 0 bases from V and 0 from J; bases not matched to a gene: 2. Germline V CDR1 and CDR2: MNHEY, SMNVEV (reference sequence). Study findings and constraints: Analyzed later, most CMV-associated TCR beta chains appeared HLA-restricted. Common viral pathogens seemed to be connected with several of the most significant clusters, according to a later analysis.

This receptor was taken from a man aged 25-45 years in good health and CMV-seronegative. The source material was PBMCs. The gene calls are TRBV27 and TRBJ2-7, with 7 bases aligning to TRBD1. For the CDR3, the DNA is TGTGCCAGCAGTTTATCCTGGGACAGCTCCTACGAGCAGTACTTC. Translation gives CASSLSWDSSYEQYF.